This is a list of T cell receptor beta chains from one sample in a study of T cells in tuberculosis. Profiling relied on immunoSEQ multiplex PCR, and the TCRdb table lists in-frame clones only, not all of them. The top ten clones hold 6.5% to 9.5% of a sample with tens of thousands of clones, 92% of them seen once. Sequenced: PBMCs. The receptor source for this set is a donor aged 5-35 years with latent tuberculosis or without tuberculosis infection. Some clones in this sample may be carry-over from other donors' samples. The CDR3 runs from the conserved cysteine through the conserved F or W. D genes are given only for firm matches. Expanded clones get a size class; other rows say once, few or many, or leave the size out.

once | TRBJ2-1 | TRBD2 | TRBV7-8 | TGTGCCAGCAGCTTCCCGGCTAGCGGGAGAAATGAGCAGTTCTTC | CASSFPASGRNEQFF
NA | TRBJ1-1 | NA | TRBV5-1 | TGCGCCAGCAGCCACGGCGGGTATCTGAACACTGAAGCTTTCTTT | CASSHGGYLNTEAFF
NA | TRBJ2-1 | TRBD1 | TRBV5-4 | TGTGCCAGCAGCTACGGGACAGGGTTCAATGAGCAGTTCTTC | CASSYGTGFNEQFF
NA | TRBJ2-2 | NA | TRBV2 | TGTGCCAGCAGCGATTTGGACAGAAGAAGCACCGGGGAGCTGTTTTTT | CASSDLDRRSTGELFF
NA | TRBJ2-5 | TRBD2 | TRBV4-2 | TGTGCCAGCAGCCAAGAAGGAGGACTAGCGGTAGAGACCCAGTACTTC | CASSQEGGLAVETQYF
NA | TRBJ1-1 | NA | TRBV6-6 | TGTGCCAGCAGACGTCCGGGGGGGGTGGACACTGAAGCTTTCTTT | CASRRPGGVDTEAFF
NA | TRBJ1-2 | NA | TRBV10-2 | TGCGCCAGCAGCGGGGTCAGTACGGCCGGAAACTATGGCTACACCTTC | CASSGVSTAGNYGYTF
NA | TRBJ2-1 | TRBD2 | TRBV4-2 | TGTGCCAGCAGCTTACTAGCGGGGCCCTACAATGAGCAGTTCTTC | CASSLLAGPYNEQFF
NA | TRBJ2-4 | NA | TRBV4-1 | TGCGCCAGCAGCCAACTGGCCCTAGCCAAAAACATTCAGTACTTC | CASSQLALAKNIQYF
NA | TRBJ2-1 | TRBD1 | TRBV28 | TGTGCCAGCACTCCTAGGGGCAGGGGGTACAATGAGCAGTTCTTC | CASTPRGRGYNEQFF
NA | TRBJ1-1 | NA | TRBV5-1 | TGCGCCAGCAGCCCTAGAGGGGGGGACACTGAAGCTTTCTTT | CASSPRGGDTEAFF
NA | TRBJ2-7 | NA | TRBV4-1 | TGCGCCAGCAGCCAAGGGCCTAGCTCTATCGACGAGCAGTACTTC | CASSQGPSSIDEQYF
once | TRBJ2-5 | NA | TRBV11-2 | TGTGCCAGCAGCTTGCGGACTGGGGAGACCCAGTACTTC | CASSLRTGETQYF
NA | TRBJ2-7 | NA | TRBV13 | TGTGCCAGCAGCTTAACAGCCCAGACCTACGAGCAGTACTTC | CASSLTAQTYEQYF
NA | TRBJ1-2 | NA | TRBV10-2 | TGCGCCAGCAGTGAGTCGGGGCAGGTTGCTGGCTACACCTTC | CASSESGQVAGYTF
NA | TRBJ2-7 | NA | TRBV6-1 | TGTGCCAGCAGTGAAAGGGCTGGGCAGGGATTTATCAAGCAGTACTTC | CASSERAGQGFIKQYF
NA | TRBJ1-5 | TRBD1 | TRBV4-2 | TGTGCCAGCAGCCAAGAAAGGGACAGTTATCAGCCCCAGCATTTT | CASSQERDSYQPQHF
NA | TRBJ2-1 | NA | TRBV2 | TGTGCCAGCATCGCGTTAATGAGTTGGTTCTTC | CASIALMSWFF
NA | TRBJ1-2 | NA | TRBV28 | TGTGCCAGCAGTTCAACGGGGTCTCGGGGCTACACCTTC | CASSSTGSRGYTF
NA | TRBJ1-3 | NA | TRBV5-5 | TGTGCCAGCAGCCGGGTGGCATCTGGAAACACCATATATTTT | CASSRVASGNTIYF
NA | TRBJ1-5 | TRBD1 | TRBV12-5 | TGTGCTAGTGGTTTAGGGGGCTTCGGGGATCAGCCCCAGCATTTT | CASGLGGFGDQPQHF
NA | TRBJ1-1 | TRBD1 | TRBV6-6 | TGTGCCAGCAGTCAGGGGGTTCGCGCTTTCTTT | CASSQGVRAFF
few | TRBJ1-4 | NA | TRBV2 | TGTGCCAGCAAGGCAGGCCTGATCAGCAATTCCAATGAAAAACTGTTTTTT | CASKAGLISNSNEKLFF
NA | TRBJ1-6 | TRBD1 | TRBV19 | TGTGCCAGTAGTACTTGGACAGGGGGTGAATCACCCCTCCACTTT | CASSTWTGGESPLHF
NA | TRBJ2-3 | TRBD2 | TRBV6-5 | TGTGCCAGCAGTTACTACCAGACTAGCCCAGATACGCAGTATTTT | CASSYYQTSPDTQYF
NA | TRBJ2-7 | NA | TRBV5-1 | TGCGCCAGCAGCTCCGCATTCACTTCCTCCTACGAGCAGTACTTC | CASSSAFTSSYEQYF